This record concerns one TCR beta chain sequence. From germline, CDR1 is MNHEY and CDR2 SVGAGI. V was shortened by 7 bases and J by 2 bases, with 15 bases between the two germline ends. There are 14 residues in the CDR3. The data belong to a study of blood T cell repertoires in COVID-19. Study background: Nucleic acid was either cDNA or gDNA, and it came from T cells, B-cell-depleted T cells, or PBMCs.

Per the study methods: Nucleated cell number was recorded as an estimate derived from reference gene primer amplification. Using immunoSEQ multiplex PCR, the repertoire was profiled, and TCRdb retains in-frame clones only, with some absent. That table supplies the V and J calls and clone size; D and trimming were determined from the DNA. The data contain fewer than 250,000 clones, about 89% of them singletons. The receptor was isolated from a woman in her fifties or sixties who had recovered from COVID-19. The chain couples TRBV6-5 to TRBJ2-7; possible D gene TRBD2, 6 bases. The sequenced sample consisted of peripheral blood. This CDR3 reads CASTPGDLTYEQYF. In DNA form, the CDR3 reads TGTGCCAGCACCCCGGGGGACCTAACCTACGAGCAGTACTTC.